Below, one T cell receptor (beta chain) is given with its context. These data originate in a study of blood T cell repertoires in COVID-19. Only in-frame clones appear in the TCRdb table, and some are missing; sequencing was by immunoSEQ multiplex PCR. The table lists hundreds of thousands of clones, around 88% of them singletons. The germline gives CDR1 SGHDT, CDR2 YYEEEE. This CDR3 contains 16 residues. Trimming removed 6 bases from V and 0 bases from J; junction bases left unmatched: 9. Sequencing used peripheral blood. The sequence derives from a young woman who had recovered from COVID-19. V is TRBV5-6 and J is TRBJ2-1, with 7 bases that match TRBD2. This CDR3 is CASNGGGLSSYNEQFF. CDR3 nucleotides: TGTGCCAGCAACGGGGGAGGGCTTAGCTCCTACAATGAGCAGTTCTTC.